These 9 T cell receptor beta chains were all obtained from the same sample, sequenced in a study of blood T cell repertoires in COVID-19. The table came from immunoSEQ multiplex PCR; TCRdb's copy has only in-frame clones and leaves some out. This table has 75,000 to 90,000 clones, over 80% appearing once. Input material: peripheral blood. These receptors were taken from a man older than 75 with active or convalescent COVID-19.

The chain is built from TRBV6-5 and TRBJ2-4, with 8 bases that match TRBD1. Germline CDR1 and CDR2: MNHEY and SVGAGI. This CDR3 has 15 residues. The trim removed 5 bases at V and 0 bases at J, leaving 3 bases unmatched. The CDR3 coding sequence is TGTGCCAGCAGTCGACAGGGGAGAGCCAAAAACATTCAGTACTTC. This sequence encodes CASSRQGRAKNIQYF.

This clone was detected a few times. The chain combines TRBV24-1 with TRBJ2-7; weak D call: TRBD2 (5 bases). V was clipped by 7 bases and J by 1 base, with 10 bases between them. The V gene's germline CDR1 is KGHDR and CDR2 SFDVKD. CDR3 length: 13 amino acids. Written as DNA, the CDR3 is TGTGCCACCAGCCTCAGCGGTTCCTACGAGCAGTACGTC. It codes for CATSLSGSYEQYV.

The sample holds a few counts of this clone. The chain has TRBV6-5 and TRBJ2-3; 7 nucleotides line up with TRBD2. This CDR3 is 13 amino acids long. Unmatched junction bases numbered 2, after V lost 6 bases and J lost 2 bases. Germline-derived CDR1 and CDR2 are MNHEY and SVGAGI. CDR3 residues: CASRGTITDTQYF. The CDR3 DNA reads TGTGCCAGCAGGGGGACTATCACAGATACGCAGTATTTT.

The chain employs TRBV25-1 and TRBJ1-1; the D gene is possibly TRBD1 (6 bases). CDR1 and CDR2 from the germline V gene are MGHDK and SYGVNS. Trimming left V 7 bases short and J 2 bases short, with 14 bases between. This CDR3 is 14 amino acids long. The CDR3 reads CASTMTGDNTEAFF. For the CDR3, the DNA is TGTGCCAGCACCATGACAGGCGATAACACTGAAGCTTTCTTT.

The rearrangement joins TRBV6-1 to TRBJ1-4; 7 positions agree with TRBD1. Germline CDR1 reads MNHNS; CDR2 reads SASEGT. V lost 3 bases and J lost 7; bases outside the gene matches: 11. The CDR3 covers 16 residues. In DNA form, the CDR3 reads TGTGCCAGCAGTGAGGGTCCGACAGGGATGGGTGAAAAACTGTTTTTT. Its protein product is CASSEGPTGMGEKLFF.

The V and J genes are TRBV7-8 and TRBJ2-7, with 7 bases matching TRBD1. There are 14 residues in the CDR3. Trimming took 1 base from V and 2 from J; bases not matched to a gene: 2. From germline, CDR1 is SGHVS and CDR2 FQNEAQ. The CDR3 DNA is TGTGCCAGCAGCTTAGGGGACAGCACCTACGAGCAGTACGTC. Translated: CASSLGDSTYEQYV.

The chain is built from TRBV18 and TRBJ2-7; 7 nucleotides align to TRBD2. The CDR3 is made up of 15 amino acids. V dropped 3 bases and J dropped 5; count of bases not matched to a gene: 10. Germline lookup yields CDR1 KGHSH and CDR2 LQKENI. The CDR3 bases are TGTGCCAGCTCACCTCGGCGGGAGAGCGCGGACGAGCAGTACGTC. Its translation is CASSPRRESADEQYV.

This chain connects TRBV9 to TRBJ2-5; D is perhaps TRBD1 (5 bases). The CDR3 extends over 16 amino acids. Trimming took 0 bases from V and 5 from J, leaving 17 bases between them. CDR1 and CDR2 from the germline V gene are SGDLS and YYNGEE. As DNA, the CDR3 is TGTGCCAGCAGCGTAGGAGTGGGGCAACCTGGGGAGACCCAGTACTTC. Protein product: CASSVGVGQPGETQYF.

The rearrangement uses TRBV28 and TRBJ1-5; 9 bases line up with TRBD1. CDR1 and CDR2 from the germline V gene are MDHEN and SYDVKM. V dropped 6 bases and J dropped 2; count of bases not matched to a gene: 5. The CDR3 covers 15 residues. The CDR3 DNA is TGTGCCAGCAGGGGGACAGGGTCTGGCAATCAGCCCCAGCATTTT. Translation gives CASRGTGSGNQPQHF.